The 18 T cell receptor beta chains in this list originate from one sample, sequenced in a study of identical twins. TCRdb re-called the 5' RACE reads through MiXCR, storing one row per CDR3 protein. The table records 570,000 or so distinct CDR3 sequences, more than 9% of them present only once. These same records also appear under a second study, on yellow fever vaccine responses in identical twins.

Sequencing was carried out using PBMCs. Receptors originate from a woman in her late teens or twenties in good health.

The table lists this clonotype with a few counts. The genes are TRBV2 and TRBJ1-1; D perhaps matches TRBD1 (6 bases). V lost 6 bases to trimming and J lost 5 bases, with 13 bases between them. Germline CDR1 is SNHLY and CDR2 is FYNNEI. The CDR3 is 13 amino acids. CDR3 region: CASSRGMSTEAFF. As DNA, the CDR3 is TGTGCCAGCAGCAGGGGTATGTCGACTGAAGCTTTCTTT.

This clonotype was counted a few times. The chain employs TRBV9 and TRBJ2-5; 10 nucleotides match TRBD2. J lost 5 bases, V lost 3 bases, and 7 bases had no gene match. From germline, CDR1 is SGDLS and CDR2 YYNGEE. The CDR3 runs 15 residues. The CDR3 here is CASSAAVSGRETQYF. The CDR3 region has the DNA TGTGCCAGCAGCGCAGCTGTTAGCGGGAGGGAGACCCAGTACTTC.

This clonotype was counted between two and nine times. The chain links TRBV29-1 to TRBJ2-3; 11 bases agree with TRBD1. This CDR3 has 13 amino acids. The germline gives CDR1 SQVTM, CDR2 ANQGSEA. V lost 3 bases and J lost 5; bases outside the gene matches: 1. The CDR3 region is CSVDGTGGDTQYF. DNA for the CDR3: TGCAGCGTTGATGGGACAGGGGGAGATACGCAGTATTTT.

This clonotype was counted only a few times. The J gene is TRBJ2-3, the V gene TRBV10-3; D not resolved. Per the germline V gene, CDR1 is ENHRY and CDR2 is SYGVKD. The CDR3 loop spans 16 amino acids. V was shortened by 0 bases and J by 1 base, with 11 bases between the two germline ends. The CDR3 DNA reads TGTGCCATCAGTGAGTCGAAAGGAATGCGCACAGATACGCAGTATTTT. Amino acids: CAISESKGMRTDTQYF.

This sequence joins TRBV7-9 and TRBJ1-2, with TRBD1 matching 12 bases. This CDR3 is 14 amino acids long. V lost 6 bases and J lost 6; bases outside the gene matches: 5. The germline V gene encodes CDR1 SEHNR and CDR2 FQNEAQ (reference sequence). The CDR3 reads CASSRDRGQNGYTF. In DNA, the CDR3 is TGTGCCAGCAGTCGGGACAGGGGGCAGAATGGCTACACCTTC.

The rearrangement joins TRBV16 to TRBJ1-6; D gene unclear. The V end was cut by 4 bases, the J end by 8 bases, with 12 bases between. The CDR3 extends over 14 amino acids. Germline CDR1 KGHSY, CDR2 FQNENV. CDR3 nucleotides: TGTGCCAGCAGCCTATACCAGGTGGATTCACCCCTCCACTTT. Its translation is CASSLYQVDSPLHF.

This clonotype has just a few counts. This rearrangement joins TRBV2 to TRBJ2-3, with TRBD2 matching 7 bases. From germline, CDR1 is SNHLY and CDR2 FYNNEI. Trimming removed 6 bases from V and 6 bases from J; junction bases left unmatched: 9. This CDR3 is built from 14 residues. CDR3: CASRPAGKADTQYF. The CDR3 nucleotides are TGTGCCAGCAGACCAGCGGGGAAGGCGGATACGCAGTATTTT.

This clonotype was detected many times. V and J are TRBV7-2 and TRBJ2-7; D remains unclear. Trimming removed 6 bases at V and 6 bases at J, with 9 bases between. The germline gives CDR1 SGHTA, CDR2 FQGNSA. This CDR3 comprises 11 residues. The CDR3 here is CASSRGIEQYF. CDR3 DNA sequence: TGTGCCAGCAGTCGCGGAATCGAGCAGTACTTC.

This clonotype was found many times. The chain couples TRBV9 to TRBJ1-5, with D uncertain. The V end was cut by 4 bases, the J end by 3 bases, with 14 bases between. The germline V gene encodes CDR1 SGDLS and CDR2 YYNGEE. The CDR3 sequence is 15 residues long. The DNA of the CDR3 is TGTGCCAGCAGCCCCATGGGGTCGGCCAATCAGCCCCAGCATTTT. Amino acid sequence: CASSPMGSANQPQHF.

This clonotype was seen ten or more times. The rearrangement joins TRBV7-2 to TRBJ1-2; TRBD1 is a possible D gene (6 bases). CDR1 and CDR2 (germline): SGHTA, FQGNSA. The CDR3 sequence is 15 residues long. V lost 5 bases to trimming and J lost 4 bases, with 17 bases between them. DNA of the CDR3: TGTGCCAGCAGCGGCAAGGGGGGGCTGAGCTATGGCTACACCTTC. Amino acids: CASSGKGGLSYGYTF.

Many counts were recorded for this clonotype. The chain links TRBV7-2 to TRBJ2-1; D uncertain. V lost 1 base to trimming and J lost 8 bases, with 9 bases between them. The CDR3 runs to 13 residues. The germline V gene has CDR1 SGHTA and CDR2 FQGNSA. The CDR3 spells CASSLVGNHEQFF. The CDR3 DNA reads TGTGCCAGCAGCTTAGTGGGTAACCATGAGCAGTTCTTC.

The gene calls are TRBV20-1 and TRBJ2-3; no clear D gene. This CDR3 contains 13 residues. Germline V CDR1 and CDR2: DFQATT, SNEGSKA (reference sequence). The ends were cut back, 2 bases at V and 1 base at J, with 7 bases in the middle. Here the CDR3 DNA reads TGCAGTGCTAGACTAAGTGGCACAGATACGCAGTATTTT. It yields the protein CSARLSGTDTQYF.

The table lists this clonotype with many counts. The chain links TRBV7-9 to TRBJ2-7; no firm D call. The V end lost 1 base, the J end lost 0 bases, and 10 bases lay between the germline ends. Germline V gene lookup returns CDR1 SEHNR and CDR2 FQNEAQ (reference sequence). The length of the CDR3 is 15 residues. In DNA form, the CDR3 reads TGTGCCAGCAGCTTAGTGGGTCAGGCCTCCTACGAGCAGTACTTC. Translation: CASSLVGQASYEQYF. Looking up the rest from reference TRBV7-9 and TRBJ2-7 gives the full variable domain: DTGVSQNPRHKITKRGQNVTFRCDPISEHNRLYWYRQTLGQGPEFLTYFQNEAQLEKSRLLSDRFSAERPKGSFSTLEIQRTEQGDSAMYLCASSLVGQASYEQYFGPGTRLTVT.

In this sample, this clonotype turned up many times. J is TRBJ2-3 and V is TRBV5-5; D remains unclear. Germline assignment: CDR1 SGHKS and CDR2 YYEKEE (reference sequence). Deletions cut 0 bases from V and 6 bases from J, with 11 bases between. The CDR3 spans 14 residues. The CDR3 region is CASSLVGAPDTQYF. The CDR3 nucleotides are TGTGCCAGCAGCTTGGTAGGAGCCCCGGATACGCAGTATTTT.

This clonotype was counted between two and nine times. The J gene is TRBJ2-5, the V gene TRBV12-3 or TRBV12-4; 8 bases are a match to TRBD1. Unmatched junction bases numbered 4, after V lost 8 bases and J lost 2 bases. CDR3 length equals 13 residues. CDR3 in amino acids: CASGGTGQETQYF. The CDR3 DNA sequence: TGTGCCAGCGGGGGGACAGGTCAAGAGACCCAGTACTTC.

This clonotype was observed at least ten times. The chain has TRBV6-4 and TRBJ2-3; TRBD1 might be the D (5 bases). This CDR3 is 14 amino acids long. Germline V gene lookup returns CDR1 MRHNA and CDR2 SNTAGT. V was clipped by 2 bases and J by 0 bases, with 6 bases between them. CDR3 coding DNA: TGTGCCAGCAGTGACAGGGGAAGCACAGATACGCAGTATTTT. Protein product: CASSDRGSTDTQYF.

This clonotype was seen a handful of times. V usage is TRBV10-3 and J usage is TRBJ2-3; 8 nucleotides match TRBD2. There are 15 residues in the CDR3. Per the germline V gene, CDR1 is ENHRY and CDR2 is SYGVKD. Germline trimming cut 3 bases from V and 6 bases from J; bases unmatched to any gene: 8. CDR3 protein: CAISDVSGSKDTQYF. In nucleotides, the CDR3 is TGTGCCATCAGTGACGTGAGCGGGAGTAAGGATACGCAGTATTTT.

CDR3: CATSFRGANEQFF. CDR3 DNA sequence: TGTGCCACCAGTTTCCGGGGAGCCAATGAGCAGTTCTTC. V and J are TRBV24-1 and TRBJ2-1; possibly TRBD2 for D (5 bases). This CDR3 has 13 residues. Trimming removed 6 bases from V and 6 bases from J, with 11 bases in between. The germline gives CDR1 KGHDR, CDR2 SFDVKD.